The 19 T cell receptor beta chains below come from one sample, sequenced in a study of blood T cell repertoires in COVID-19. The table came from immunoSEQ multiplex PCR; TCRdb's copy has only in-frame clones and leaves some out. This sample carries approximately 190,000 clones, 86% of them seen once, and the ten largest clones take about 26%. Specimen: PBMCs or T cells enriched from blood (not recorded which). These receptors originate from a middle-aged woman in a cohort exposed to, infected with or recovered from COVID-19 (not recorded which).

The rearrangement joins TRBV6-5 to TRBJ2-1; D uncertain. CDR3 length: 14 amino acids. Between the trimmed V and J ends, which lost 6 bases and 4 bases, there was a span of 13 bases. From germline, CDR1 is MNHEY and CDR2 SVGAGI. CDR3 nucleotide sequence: TGTGCCAGCAGCTCGTCCGGTCTATACAATGAGCAGTTCTTC. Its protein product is CASSSSGLYNEQFF.

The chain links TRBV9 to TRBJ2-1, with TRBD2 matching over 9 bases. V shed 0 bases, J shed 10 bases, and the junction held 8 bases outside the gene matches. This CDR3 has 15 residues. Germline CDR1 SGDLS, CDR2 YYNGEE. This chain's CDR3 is CASSVGASGTREQFF. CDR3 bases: TGTGCCAGCAGCGTAGGGGCTAGCGGGACGCGGGAGCAGTTCTTC.

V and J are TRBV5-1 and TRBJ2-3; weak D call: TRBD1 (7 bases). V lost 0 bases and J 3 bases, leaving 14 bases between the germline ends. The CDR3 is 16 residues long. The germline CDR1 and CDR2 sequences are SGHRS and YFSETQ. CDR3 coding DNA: TGCGCCAGCAGCTTGGGGCGACAGGGAGGAACAGATACGCAGTATTTT. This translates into CASSLGRQGGTDTQYF.

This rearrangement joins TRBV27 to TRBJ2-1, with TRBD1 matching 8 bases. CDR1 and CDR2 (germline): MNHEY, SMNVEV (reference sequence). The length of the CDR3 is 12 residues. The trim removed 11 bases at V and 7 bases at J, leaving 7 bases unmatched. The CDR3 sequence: CASGTGGNEQFF. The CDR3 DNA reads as TGTGCCTCCGGGACAGGCGGGAATGAGCAGTTCTTC.

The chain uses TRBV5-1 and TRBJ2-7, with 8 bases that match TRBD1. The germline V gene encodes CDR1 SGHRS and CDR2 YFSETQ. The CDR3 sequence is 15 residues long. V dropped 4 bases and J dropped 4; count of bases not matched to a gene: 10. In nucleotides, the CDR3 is TGCGCCAGCAGCCCCGGGCAGGGGGCAATATACGAGCAGTACTTC. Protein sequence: CASSPGQGAIYEQYF.

The CDR3 nucleotides read TGTGCCAGTAGTATGGTTAGTTACAATGAGCAGTTCTTC. Its protein is CASSMVSYNEQFF. The rearrangement joins TRBV19 to TRBJ2-1, with D unresolved. Germline assignment: CDR1 LNHDA and CDR2 SQIVND (reference sequence). The ends were cut back, 3 bases at V and 4 bases at J, with 7 bases in the middle. The CDR3 has 13 residues. Combining the CDR3 with reference TRBV19 and TRBJ2-1 gives the whole variable domain DGGITQSPKYLFRKEGQNVTLSCEQNLNHDAMYWYRQDPGQGLRLIYYSQIVNDFQKGDIAEGYSVSREKKESFPLTVTSAQKNPTAFYLCASSMVSYNEQFFGPGTRLTVL.

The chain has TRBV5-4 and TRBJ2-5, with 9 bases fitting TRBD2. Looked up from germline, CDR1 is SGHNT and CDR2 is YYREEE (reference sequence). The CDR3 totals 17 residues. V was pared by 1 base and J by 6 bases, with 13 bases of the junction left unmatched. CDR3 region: CASSLRLAGADLKTQYF. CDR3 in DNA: TGTGCCAGCAGCTTGCGATTAGCGGGAGCGGACCTAAAGACCCAGTACTTC.

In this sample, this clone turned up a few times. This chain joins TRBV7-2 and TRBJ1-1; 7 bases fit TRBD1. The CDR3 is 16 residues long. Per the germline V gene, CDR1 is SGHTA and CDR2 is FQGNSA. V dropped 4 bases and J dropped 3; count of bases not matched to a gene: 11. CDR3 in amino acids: CASSSLTGVVHTEAFF. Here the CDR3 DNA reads TGTGCCAGCAGCTCCCTCACAGGGGTGGTACACACTGAAGCTTTCTTT. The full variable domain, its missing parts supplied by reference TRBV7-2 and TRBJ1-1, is GAGVSQSPSNKVTEKGKDVELRCDPISGHTALYWYRQSLGQGLEFLIYFQGNSAPDKSGLPSDRFSAERTGGSVSTLTIQRTQQEDSAVYLCASSSLTGVVHTEAFFGQGTRLTVV.

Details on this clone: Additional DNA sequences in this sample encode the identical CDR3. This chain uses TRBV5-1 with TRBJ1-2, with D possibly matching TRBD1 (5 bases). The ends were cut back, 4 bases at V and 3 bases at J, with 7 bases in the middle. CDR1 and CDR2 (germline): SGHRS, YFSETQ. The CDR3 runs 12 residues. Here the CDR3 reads CASSPGDYGYTF. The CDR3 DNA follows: TGCGCCAGCAGCCCGGGGGACTATGGCTACACCTTC.

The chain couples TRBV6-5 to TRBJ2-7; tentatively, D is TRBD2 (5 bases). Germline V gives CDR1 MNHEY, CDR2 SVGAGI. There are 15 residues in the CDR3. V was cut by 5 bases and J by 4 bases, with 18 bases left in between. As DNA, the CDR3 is TGTGCCAGCAGTCAAAGTCGGGGTATCGGGTACGAGCAGTACTTC. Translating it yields CASSQSRGIGYEQYF.

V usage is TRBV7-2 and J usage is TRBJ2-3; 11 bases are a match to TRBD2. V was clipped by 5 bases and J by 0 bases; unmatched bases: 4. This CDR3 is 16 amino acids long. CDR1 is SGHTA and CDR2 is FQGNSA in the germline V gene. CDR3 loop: CASSPRTSGSTDTQYF. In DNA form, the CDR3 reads TGTGCCAGCAGCCCTAGGACTAGCGGGAGCACAGATACGCAGTATTTT.

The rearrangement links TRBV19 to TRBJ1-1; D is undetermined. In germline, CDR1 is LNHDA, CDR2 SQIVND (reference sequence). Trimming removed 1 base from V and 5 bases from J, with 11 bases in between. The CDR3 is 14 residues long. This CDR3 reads CASSIGGGWTEAFF. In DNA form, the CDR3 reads TGTGCCAGTAGTATAGGGGGAGGGTGGACTGAAGCTTTCTTT.

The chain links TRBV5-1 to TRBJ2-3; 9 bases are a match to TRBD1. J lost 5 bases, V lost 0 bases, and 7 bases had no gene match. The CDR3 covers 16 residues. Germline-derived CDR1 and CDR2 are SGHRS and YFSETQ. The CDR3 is CASSLGGQGRRDTQYF. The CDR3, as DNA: TGCGCCAGCAGCTTGGGGGGACAGGGTCGGCGAGATACGCAGTATTTT.

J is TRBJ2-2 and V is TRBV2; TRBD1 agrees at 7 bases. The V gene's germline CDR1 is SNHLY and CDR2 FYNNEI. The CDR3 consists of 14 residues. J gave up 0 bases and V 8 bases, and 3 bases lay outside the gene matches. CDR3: CASHTGANTGELFF. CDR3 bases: TGTGCCAGCCACACAGGGGCGAACACCGGGGAGCTGTTTTTT.

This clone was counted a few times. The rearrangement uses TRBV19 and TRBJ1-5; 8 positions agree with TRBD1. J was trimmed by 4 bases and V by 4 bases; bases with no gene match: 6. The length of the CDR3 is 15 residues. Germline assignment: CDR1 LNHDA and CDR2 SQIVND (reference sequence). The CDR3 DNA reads TGTGCCAGTAGTAGCACAGGGGGAGGTAATCAGCCCCAGCATTTT. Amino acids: CASSSTGGGNQPQHF.

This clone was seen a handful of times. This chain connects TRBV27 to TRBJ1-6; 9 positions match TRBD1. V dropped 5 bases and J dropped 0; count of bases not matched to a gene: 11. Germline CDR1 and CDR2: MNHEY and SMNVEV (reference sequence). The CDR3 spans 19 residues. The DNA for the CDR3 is TGTGCCAGCAGTCCTCTGGGGACAGGGATCAGCTCCTATAATTCACCCCTCCACTTT. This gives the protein CASSPLGTGISSYNSPLHF.

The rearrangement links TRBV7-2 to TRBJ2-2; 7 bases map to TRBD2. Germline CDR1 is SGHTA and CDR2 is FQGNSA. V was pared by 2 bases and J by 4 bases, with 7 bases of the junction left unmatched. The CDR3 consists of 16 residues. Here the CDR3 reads CASSLNAGRGTGELFF. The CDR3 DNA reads TGTGCCAGCAGCTTAAATGCGGGGAGGGGCACCGGGGAGCTGTTTTTT. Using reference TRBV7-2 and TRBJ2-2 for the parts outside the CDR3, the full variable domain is GAGVSQSPSNKVTEKGKDVELRCDPISGHTALYWYRQSLGQGLEFLIYFQGNSAPDKSGLPSDRFSAERTGGSVSTLTIQRTQQEDSAVYLCASSLNAGRGTGELFFGEGSRLTVL.

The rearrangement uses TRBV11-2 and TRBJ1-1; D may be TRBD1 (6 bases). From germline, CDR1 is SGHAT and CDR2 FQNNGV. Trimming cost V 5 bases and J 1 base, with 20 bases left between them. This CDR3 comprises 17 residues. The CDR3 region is CASSIIYLGHPNTEAFF. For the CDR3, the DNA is TGTGCCAGCAGCATTATTTACCTGGGACACCCGAACACTGAAGCTTTCTTT.

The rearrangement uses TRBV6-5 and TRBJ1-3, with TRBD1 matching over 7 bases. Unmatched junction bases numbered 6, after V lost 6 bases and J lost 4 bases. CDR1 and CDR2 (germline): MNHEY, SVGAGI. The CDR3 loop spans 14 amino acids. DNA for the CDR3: TGTGCCAGCAGCTCCGGACAGGCCGGAAACACCATATATTTT. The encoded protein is CASSSGQAGNTIYF.